In this sample, the clone carrying this T cell receptor beta chain turned up once. Researchers sorted participants into cohorts using their self-reported clinical history. CDR1 and CDR2 (germline): MNHEY, SVGAGI. The V end was cut by 7 bases, the J end by 4 bases, with 16 bases between. The CDR3 spans 14 residues. This sample was taken from a study of blood T cell repertoires in COVID-19. Study-wide context: Nucleic acid was either cDNA or gDNA, and it came from T cells, B-cell-depleted T cells, or PBMCs.

The data were produced by immunoSEQ multiplex PCR, yet TCRdb's version contains in-frame clones alone and is incomplete. The data contain 150,000 or so clones, roughly 87% of them seen just once; the ten biggest clones take up approximately 4.3%. This receptor was obtained from a woman aged 40 to 50 who had been exposed to COVID-19. This chain joins TRBV6-5 and TRBJ1-2; the D is unclear. Sequencing was done on a sample of PBMCs or T cells enriched from blood (not recorded which). The CDR3 region is CASNDMNGPYGYTF. The CDR3 nucleotides read TGTGCCAGCAACGACATGAACGGCCCCTATGGCTACACCTTC.